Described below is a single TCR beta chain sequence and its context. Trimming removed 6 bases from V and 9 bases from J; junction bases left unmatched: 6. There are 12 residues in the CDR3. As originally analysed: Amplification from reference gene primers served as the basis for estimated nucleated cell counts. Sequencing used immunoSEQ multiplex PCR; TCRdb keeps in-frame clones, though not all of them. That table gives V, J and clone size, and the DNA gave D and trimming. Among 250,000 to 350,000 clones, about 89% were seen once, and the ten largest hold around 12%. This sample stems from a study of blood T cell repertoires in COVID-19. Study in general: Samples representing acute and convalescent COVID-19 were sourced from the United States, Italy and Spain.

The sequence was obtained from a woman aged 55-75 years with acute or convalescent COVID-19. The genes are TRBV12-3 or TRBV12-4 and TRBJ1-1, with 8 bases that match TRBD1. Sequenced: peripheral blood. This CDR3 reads CASSADRVKAFF. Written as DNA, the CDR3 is TGTGCCAGCAGCGCGGACAGGGTTAAAGCTTTCTTT.